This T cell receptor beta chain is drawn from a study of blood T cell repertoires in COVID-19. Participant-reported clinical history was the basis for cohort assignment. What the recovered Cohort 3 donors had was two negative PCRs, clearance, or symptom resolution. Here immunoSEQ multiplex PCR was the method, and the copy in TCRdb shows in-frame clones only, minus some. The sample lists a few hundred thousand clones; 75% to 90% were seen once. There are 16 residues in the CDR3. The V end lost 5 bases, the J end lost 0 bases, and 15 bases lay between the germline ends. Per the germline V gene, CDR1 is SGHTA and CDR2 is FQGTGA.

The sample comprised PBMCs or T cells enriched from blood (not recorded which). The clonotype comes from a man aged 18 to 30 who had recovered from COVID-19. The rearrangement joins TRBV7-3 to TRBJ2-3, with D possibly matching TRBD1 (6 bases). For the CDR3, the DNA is TGTGCCAGCAGCCAAAACGCACAGGGCAGCACAGATACGCAGTATTTT. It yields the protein CASSQNAQGSTDTQYF.